This T cell receptor beta chain was retrieved from a study of a mutant IDH1 vaccine in newly diagnosed glioma. Background on the study: The vaccination schedule gave patients eight doses in weeks 1, 3, 5, 7, 11, 15, 19 and 23. Before enrollment, patients got radiotherapy alone, temozolomide alone, or mostly the combination.

Using immunoSEQ multiplex PCR, the repertoire was profiled, and TCRdb retains in-frame clones only, with some absent. The sample has 120,000 or so clones, about four fifths seen once; the top ten hold about 5.5%. This clone was observed many times. The antigen is not known. CDR3 length: 15 residues. Deletions cut 7 bases from V and 0 bases from J, with 13 bases between. Germline V gene lookup returns CDR1 LNHDA and CDR2 SQIVND (reference sequence). The time point: week 11, during vaccination. Topical imiquimod was applied with each vaccine dose, which held 300 ug of mutant IDH1 20-mer peptide. Study outcomes and limitations: Top peripheral T cell clonotype shifts appeared unrelated to pseudoprogression.

This sequence was found in a man aged 40-49 years with glioma. The sample here was PBMCs, taken from a glioma patient whose treatment included an IDH1 peptide vaccine. The chain carries TRBV19 and TRBJ2-1, with D uncertain. The CDR3 DNA is TGTGCCAGTAAATTGGACCGGGCCTCCTACAATGAGCAGTTCTTC. It codes for CASKLDRASYNEQFF. Full variable domain (remainder filled in from reference TRBV19 and TRBJ2-1): DGGITQSPKYLFRKEGQNVTLSCEQNLNHDAMYWYRQDPGQGLRLIYYSQIVNDFQKGDIAEGYSVSREKKESFPLTVTSAQKNPTAFYLCASKLDRASYNEQFFGPGTRLTVL.